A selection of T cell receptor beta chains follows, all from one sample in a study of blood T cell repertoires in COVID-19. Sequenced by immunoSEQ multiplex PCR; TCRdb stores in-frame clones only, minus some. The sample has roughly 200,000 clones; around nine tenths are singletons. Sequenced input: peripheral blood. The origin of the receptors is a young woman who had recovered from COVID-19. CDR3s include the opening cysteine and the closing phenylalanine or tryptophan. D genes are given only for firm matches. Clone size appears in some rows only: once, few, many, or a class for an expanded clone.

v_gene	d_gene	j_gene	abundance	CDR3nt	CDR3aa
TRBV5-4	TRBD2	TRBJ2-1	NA	TGTGCCAGCAGCCTGACTAGCGGAGTTTTCAATGAGCAGTTCTTC	CASSLTSGVFNEQFF
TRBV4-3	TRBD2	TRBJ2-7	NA	TGCGCCAGCAGCCAAGGGGGGGGAGGATACGAGCAGTACTTC	CASSQGGGGYEQYF
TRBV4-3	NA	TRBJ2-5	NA	TGCGCCAGCAGCCACAGGGAAGAAGAGACCCAGTACTTC	CASSHREEETQYF
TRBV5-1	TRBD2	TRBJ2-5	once	TGCGCCAGCAGCCCACGGACTAGCGGAACCCAAGAGACCCAGTACTTC	CASSPRTSGTQETQYF
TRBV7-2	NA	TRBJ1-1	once	TGTGCCAGCAGCCTCCTATCTAACACTGAAGCTTTCTTT	CASSLLSNTEAFF
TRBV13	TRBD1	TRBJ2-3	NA	TGTGCCAGCATCAAGCTCGGACAGGGTATGAATACGCAGTATTTT	CASIKLGQGMNTQYF
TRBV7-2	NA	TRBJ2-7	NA	TGTGCCAGCAGCTTATTTACAAACTCCTACGAGCAGTACTTC	CASSLFTNSYEQYF
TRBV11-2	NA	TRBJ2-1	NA	TGTGCCAGCAGCTTAGACACTAGTACGCATGAGCAGTTCTTC	CASSLDTSTHEQFF
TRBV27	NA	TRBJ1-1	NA	TGTGCCAGCAGTGCCCTCCAGGGGAACACTGAAGCTTTCTTT	CASSALQGNTEAFF
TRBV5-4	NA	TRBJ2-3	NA	TGTGCCAGCAGCCCTGCTCAGGGGCTCACAGATACGCAGTATTTT	CASSPAQGLTDTQYF
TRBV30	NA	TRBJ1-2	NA	TGTGCCTGGAGTGAAGGAGTCGGCTACACCTTC	CAWSEGVGYTF
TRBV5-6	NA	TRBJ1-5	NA	TGTGCCAGCAGCTCTACAGGGATGGGTCAGCCCCAGCATTTT	CASSSTGMGQPQHF
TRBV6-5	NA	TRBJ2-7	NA	TGTGCCAGCAGTTACGACATGATTTACGAGCAGTACTTC	CASSYDMIYEQYF
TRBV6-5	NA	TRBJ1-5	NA	TGTGCCAGCAGTTACTCCATTAGCAATCAGCCCCAGCATTTT	CASSYSISNQPQHF
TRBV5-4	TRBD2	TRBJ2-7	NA	TGTGCCAGCAGCAAGACTAGCGGGAGGGGGTTGACCTACGAGCAGTACTTC	CASSKTSGRGLTYEQYF
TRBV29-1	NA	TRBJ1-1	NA	TGCAGCGTTGCCGATACAGGGTCTGGCACTGAAGCTTTCTTT	CSVADTGSGTEAFF
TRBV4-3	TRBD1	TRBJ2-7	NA	TGCGCCAGCAGCCAAGGGACAGGGGTCTACGAGCAGTACTTC	CASSQGTGVYEQYF
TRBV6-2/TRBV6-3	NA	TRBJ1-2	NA	TGTGCCAGCAGTTACGGCAACACCTATGGCTACACCTTC	CASSYGNTYGYTF
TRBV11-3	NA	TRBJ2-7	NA	TGTGCCAGCAGCTTAGATCAGATATCCTACGAGCAGTACTTC	CASSLDQISYEQYF
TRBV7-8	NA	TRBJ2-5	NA	TGTGCCAGCAAGACACTCTGGGCCGGCGAGACCCAGTACTTC	CASKTLWAGETQYF
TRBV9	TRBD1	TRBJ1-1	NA	TGTGCCAGCAGCCCGCGGGACAGGGGGAACACTGAAGCTTTCTTT	CASSPRDRGNTEAFF
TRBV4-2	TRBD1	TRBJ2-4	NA	TGTGCCAGCAGCGACAGGGGGTTGGAAAACATTCAGTACTTC	CASSDRGLENIQYF
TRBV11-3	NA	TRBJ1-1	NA	TGTGCCAGCAGCTTCGAGGCGAACACTGAAGCTTTCTTT	CASSFEANTEAFF
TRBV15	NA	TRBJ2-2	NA	TGTGCCACCAGCAGCCCCGGGACAACGAACACCGGGGAGCTGTTTTTT	CATSSPGTTNTGELFF
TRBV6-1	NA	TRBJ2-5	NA	TGTGCCAGCAGTGAAGGATCAGAAGAGACCCAGTACTTC	CASSEGSEETQYF
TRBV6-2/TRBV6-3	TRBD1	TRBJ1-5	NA	TGTGCCAGCAGTCCGACTCGGACAGGGATGGAGCCCCAGCATTTT	CASSPTRTGMEPQHF